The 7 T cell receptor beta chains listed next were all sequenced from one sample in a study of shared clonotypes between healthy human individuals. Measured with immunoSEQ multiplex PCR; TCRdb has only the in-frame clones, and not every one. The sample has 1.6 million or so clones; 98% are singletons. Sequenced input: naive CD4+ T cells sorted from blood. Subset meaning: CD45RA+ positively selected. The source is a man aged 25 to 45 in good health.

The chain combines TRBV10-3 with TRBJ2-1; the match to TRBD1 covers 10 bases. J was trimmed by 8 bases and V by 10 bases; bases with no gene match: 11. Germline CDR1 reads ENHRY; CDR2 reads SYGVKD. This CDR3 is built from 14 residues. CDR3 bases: TGTGCCAGCTCAGGACAGGGGGTGTTCGATGAGCAGTTCTTC. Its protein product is CASSGQGVFDEQFF.

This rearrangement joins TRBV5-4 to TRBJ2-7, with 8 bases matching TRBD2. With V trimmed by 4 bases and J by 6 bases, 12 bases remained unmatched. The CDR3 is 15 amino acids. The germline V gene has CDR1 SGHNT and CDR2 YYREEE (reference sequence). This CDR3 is CASSPLPSGSGEQYF. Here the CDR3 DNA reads TGTGCCAGCAGCCCCCTCCCAAGCGGGAGCGGCGAGCAGTACTTC.

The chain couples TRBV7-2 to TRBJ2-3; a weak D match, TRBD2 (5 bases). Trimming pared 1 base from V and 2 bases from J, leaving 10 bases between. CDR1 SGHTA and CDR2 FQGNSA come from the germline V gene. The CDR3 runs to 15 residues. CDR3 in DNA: TGTGCCAGCAGCTTAGTTTGGCGGGCCACAGATACGCAGTATTTT. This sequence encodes CASSLVWRATDTQYF.

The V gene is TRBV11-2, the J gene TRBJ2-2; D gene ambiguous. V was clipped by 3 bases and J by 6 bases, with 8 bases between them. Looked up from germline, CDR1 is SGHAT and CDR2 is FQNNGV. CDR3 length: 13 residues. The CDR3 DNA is TGTGCCAGCAGCTTGACATCTCCCGGGGAGCTGTTTTTT. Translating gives CASSLTSPGELFF.

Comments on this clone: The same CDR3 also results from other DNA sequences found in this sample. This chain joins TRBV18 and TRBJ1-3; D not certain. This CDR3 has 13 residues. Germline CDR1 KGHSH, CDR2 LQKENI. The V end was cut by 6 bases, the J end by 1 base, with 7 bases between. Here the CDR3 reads CASSPRSGNTIYF. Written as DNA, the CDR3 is TGTGCCAGCTCCCCGCGTTCTGGAAACACCATATATTTT.

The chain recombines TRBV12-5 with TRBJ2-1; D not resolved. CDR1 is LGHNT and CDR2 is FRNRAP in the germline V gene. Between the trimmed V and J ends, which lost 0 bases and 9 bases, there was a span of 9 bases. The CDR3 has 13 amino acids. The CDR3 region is CASGLVPLGEQFF. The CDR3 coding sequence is TGTGCTAGTGGTTTGGTACCGCTTGGTGAGCAGTTCTTC.

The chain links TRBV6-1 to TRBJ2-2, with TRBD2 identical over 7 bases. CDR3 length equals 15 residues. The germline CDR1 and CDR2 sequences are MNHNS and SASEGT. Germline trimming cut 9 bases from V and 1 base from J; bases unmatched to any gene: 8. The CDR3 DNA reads TGTGCCAGACCAACTCTAGCGGAGAACACCGGGGAGCTGTTTTTT. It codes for CARPTLAENTGELFF.